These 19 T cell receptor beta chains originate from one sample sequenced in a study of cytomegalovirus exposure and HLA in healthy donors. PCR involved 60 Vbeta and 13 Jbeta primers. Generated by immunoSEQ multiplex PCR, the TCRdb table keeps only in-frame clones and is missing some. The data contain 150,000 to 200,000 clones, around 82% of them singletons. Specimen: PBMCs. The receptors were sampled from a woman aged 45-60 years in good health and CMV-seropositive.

In DNA, the CDR3 is TGTGCCAGCAATGGAGACAGGGCTAGAGAGCAGTACTTC. It specifies CASNGDRAREQYF. The J gene is TRBJ2-7, the V gene TRBV6-1; 7 nucleotides align to TRBD1. V gave up 7 bases and J gave up 7 bases; unmatched junction bases: 10. The germline V gene has CDR1 MNHNS and CDR2 SASEGT. The CDR3 is 13 residues long.

The CDR3 coding sequence is TGTGCCAGTAGTAACATCCTTTATCAGCCCCAGCATTTT. It yields the protein CASSNILYQPQHF. The J gene is TRBJ1-5, the V gene TRBV19; D is uncertain. The CDR3 runs 13 residues. Germline V gives CDR1 LNHDA, CDR2 SQIVND (reference sequence). The V and J ends lost 4 bases and 5 bases respectively, with 9 bases between them.

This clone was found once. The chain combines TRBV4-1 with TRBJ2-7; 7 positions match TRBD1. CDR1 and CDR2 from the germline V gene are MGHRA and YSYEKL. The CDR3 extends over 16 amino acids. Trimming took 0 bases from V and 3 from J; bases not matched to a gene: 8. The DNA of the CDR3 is TGCGCCAGCAGCCAAGATTCCGGGAACAGGGGCTACGAGCAGTACTTC. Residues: CASSQDSGNRGYEQYF.

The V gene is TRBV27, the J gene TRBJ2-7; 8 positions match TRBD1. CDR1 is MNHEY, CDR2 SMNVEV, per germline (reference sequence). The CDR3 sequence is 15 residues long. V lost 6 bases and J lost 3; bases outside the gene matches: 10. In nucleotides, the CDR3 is TGTGCCAGCAGGCAGGGGGCCCAGCCTCTCTACGAGCAGTACTTC. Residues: CASRQGAQPLYEQYF.

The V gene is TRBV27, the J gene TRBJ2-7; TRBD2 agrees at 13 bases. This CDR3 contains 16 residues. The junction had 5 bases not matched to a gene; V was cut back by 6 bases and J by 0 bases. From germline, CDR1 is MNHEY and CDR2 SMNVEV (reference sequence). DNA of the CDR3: TGTGCCAGCAGGAAAGGGACTAGCGGGGACTCCTACGAGCAGTACTTC. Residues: CASRKGTSGDSYEQYF.

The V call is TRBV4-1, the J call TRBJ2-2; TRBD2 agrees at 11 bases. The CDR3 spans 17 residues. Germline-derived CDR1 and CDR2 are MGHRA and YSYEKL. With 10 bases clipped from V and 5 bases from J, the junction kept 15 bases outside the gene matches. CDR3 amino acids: CATARSVAGGETGELFF. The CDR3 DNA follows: TGCGCCACCGCCAGATCAGTAGCGGGGGGGGAGACCGGGGAGCTGTTTTTT.

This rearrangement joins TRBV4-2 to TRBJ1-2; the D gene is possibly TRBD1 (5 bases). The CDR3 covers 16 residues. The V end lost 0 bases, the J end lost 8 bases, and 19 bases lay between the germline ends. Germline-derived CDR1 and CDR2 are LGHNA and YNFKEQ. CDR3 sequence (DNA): TGTGCCAGCAGCCAAGACTTTCGGGCAGGGCTGCAAGGCTACACCTTC. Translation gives CASSQDFRAGLQGYTF.

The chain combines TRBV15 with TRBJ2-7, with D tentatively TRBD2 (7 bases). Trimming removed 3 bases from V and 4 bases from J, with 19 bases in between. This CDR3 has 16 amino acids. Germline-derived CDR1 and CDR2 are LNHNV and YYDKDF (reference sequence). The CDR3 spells CATSSSPGGQIYEQYF. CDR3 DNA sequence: TGTGCCACCAGCAGTTCTCCGGGGGGACAAATATACGAGCAGTACTTC.

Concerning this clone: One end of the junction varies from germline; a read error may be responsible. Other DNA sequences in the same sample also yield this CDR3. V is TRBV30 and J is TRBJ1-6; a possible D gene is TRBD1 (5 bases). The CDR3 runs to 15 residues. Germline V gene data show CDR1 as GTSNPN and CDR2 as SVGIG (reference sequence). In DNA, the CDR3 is TGTGCCTGGAGTGTACTATCAGGGTATAATTCCCCCCTCCACTTT. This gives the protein CAWSVLSGYNSPLHF.

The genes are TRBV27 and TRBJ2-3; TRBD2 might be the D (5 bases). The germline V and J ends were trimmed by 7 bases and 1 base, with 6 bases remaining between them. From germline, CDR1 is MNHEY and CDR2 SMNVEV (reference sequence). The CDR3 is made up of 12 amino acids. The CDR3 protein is CASKEGTDTQYF. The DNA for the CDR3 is TGTGCCAGCAAGGAGGGCACAGATACGCAGTATTTT.

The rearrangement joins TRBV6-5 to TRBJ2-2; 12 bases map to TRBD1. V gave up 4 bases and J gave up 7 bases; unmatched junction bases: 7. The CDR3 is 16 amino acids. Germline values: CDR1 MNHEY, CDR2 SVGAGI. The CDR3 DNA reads TGTGCCAGCAGTTCCCCGGGACAGGGGGCAGGCGGGGAGCTGTTTTTT. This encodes CASSSPGQGAGGELFF.

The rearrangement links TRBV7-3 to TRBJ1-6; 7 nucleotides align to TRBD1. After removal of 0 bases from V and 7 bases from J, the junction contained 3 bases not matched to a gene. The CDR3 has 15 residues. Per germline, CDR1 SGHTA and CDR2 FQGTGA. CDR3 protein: CASSLTGDSNSPLHF. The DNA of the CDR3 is TGTGCCAGCAGCTTAACCGGGGACAGCAATTCACCCCTCCACTTT.

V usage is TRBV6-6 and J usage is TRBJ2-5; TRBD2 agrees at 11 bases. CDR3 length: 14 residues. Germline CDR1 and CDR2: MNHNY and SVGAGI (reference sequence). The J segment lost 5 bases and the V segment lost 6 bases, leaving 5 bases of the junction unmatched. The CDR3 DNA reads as TGTGCCAGCAGCACCGGGACTAGCGGTGAGACCCAGTACTTC. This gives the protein CASSTGTSGETQYF.

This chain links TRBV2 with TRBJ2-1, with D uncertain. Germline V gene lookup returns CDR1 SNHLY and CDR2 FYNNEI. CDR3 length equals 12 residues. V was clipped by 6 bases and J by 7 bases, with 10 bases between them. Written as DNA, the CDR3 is TGTGCCAGCAGCCTTGACTGGAATGAGCAGTTCTTC. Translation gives CASSLDWNEQFF.

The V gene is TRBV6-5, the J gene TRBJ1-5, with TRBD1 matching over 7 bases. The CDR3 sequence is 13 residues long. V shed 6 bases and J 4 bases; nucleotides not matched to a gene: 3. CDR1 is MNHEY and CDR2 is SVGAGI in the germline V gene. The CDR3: CASRATGNQPQHF. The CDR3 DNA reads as TGTGCCAGCAGAGCGACAGGGAATCAGCCCCAGCATTTT.

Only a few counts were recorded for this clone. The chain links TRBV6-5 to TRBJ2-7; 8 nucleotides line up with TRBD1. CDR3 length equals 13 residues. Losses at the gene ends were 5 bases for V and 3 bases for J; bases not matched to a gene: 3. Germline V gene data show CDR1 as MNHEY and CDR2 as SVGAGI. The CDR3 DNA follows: TGTGCCAGCAGTAGAGGACAGGGCTACGAGCAGTACTTC. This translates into CASSRGQGYEQYF.

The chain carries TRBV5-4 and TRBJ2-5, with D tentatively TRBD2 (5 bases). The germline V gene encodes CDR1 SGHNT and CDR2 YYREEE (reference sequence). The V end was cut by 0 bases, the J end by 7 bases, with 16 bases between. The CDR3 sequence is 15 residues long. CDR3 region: CASSLEGSYRGTQYF. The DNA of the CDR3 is TGTGCCAGCAGCTTGGAAGGCTCCTATCGGGGGACCCAGTACTTC.

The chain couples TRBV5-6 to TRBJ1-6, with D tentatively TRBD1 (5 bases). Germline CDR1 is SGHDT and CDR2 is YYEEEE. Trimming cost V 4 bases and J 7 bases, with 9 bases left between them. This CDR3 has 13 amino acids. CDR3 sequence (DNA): TGTGCCAGCAGCATTCGGGGGAATTCACCCCTCCACTTT. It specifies CASSIRGNSPLHF.

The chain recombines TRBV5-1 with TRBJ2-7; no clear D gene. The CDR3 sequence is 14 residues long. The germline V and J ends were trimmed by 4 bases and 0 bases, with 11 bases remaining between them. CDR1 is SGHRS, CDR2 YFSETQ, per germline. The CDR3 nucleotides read TGCGCCAGCAGCCTCAGATACAGCTCCTACGAGCAGTACTTC. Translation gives CASSLRYSSYEQYF.